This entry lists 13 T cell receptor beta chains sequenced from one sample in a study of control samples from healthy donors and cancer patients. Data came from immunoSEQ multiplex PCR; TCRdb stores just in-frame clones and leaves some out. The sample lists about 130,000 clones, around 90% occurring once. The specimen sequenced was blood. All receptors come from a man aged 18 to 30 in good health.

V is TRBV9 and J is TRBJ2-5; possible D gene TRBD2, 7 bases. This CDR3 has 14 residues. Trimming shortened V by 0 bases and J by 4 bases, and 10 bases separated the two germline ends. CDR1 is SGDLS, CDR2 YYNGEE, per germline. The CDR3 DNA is TGTGCCAGCAGCGTAGGGGGGGGCGGAGAGACCCAGTACTTC. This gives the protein CASSVGGGGETQYF.

CDR3 region: CASTFPRGTPKGSNQPQHF. The CDR3 bases are TGTGCCAGTACCTTCCCAAGGGGGACACCGAAAGGTAGCAATCAGCCCCAGCATTTT. The chain couples TRBV19 to TRBJ1-5; D perhaps matches TRBD1 (6 bases). The germline CDR1 and CDR2 sequences are LNHDA and SQIVND (reference sequence). Deletions cut 7 bases from V and 0 bases from J, with 25 bases between. The CDR3 is 19 residues long. The full variable domain, its missing parts supplied by reference TRBV19 and TRBJ1-5, is DGGITQSPKYLFRKEGQNVTLSCEQNLNHDAMYWYRQDPGQGLRLIYYSQIVNDFQKGDIAEGYSVSREKKESFPLTVTSAQKNPTAFYLCASTFPRGTPKGSNQPQHFGDGTRLSIL.

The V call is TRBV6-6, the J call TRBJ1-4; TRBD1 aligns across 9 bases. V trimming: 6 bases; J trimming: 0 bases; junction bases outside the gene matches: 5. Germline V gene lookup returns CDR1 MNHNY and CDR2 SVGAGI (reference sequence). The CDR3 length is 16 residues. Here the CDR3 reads CASSPGTGSTNEKLFF. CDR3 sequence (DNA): TGTGCCAGCAGCCCCGGGACAGGGTCAACTAATGAAAAACTGTTTTTT.

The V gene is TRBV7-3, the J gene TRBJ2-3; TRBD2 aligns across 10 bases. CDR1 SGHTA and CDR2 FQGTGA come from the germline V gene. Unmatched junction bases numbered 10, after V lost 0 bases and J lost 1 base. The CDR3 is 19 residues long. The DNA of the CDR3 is TGTGCCAGCAGCTTAACCACCTGGACTAGCGGACACCGCACAGATACGCAGTATTTT. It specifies CASSLTTWTSGHRTDTQYF.

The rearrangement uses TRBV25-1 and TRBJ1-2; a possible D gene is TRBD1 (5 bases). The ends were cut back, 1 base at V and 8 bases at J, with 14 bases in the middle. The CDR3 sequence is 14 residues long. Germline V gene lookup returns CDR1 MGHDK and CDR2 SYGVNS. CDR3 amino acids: CASSESNTGSGYTF. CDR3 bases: TGTGCCAGCAGTGAATCCAACACAGGCTCGGGCTACACCTTC.

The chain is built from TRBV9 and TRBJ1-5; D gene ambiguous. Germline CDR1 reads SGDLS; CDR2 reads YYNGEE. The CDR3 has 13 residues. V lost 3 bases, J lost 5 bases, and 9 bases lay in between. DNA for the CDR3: TGTGCCAGCAGCGAGACCAAGGATCAGCCCCAGCATTTT. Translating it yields CASSETKDQPQHF.

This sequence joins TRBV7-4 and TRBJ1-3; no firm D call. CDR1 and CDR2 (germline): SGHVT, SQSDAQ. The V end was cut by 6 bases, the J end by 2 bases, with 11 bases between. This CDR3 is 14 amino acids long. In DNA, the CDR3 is TGTGCCAGCAGTAGGAACAGCGCTGGAAACACCATATATTTT. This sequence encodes CASSRNSAGNTIYF. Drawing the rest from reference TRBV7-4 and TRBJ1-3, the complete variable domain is GAGVSQSPRYKVAKRGRDVALRCDSISGHVTLYWYRQTLGQGSEVLTYSQSDAQRDKSGRPSGRFSAERPERSVSTLKIQRTEQGDSAVYLCASSRNSAGNTIYFGEGSWLTVV.

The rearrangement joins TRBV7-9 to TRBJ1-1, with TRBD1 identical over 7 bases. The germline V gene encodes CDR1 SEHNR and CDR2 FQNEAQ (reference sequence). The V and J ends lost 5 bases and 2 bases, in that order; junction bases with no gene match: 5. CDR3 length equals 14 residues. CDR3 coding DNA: TGTGCCAGCAGCGTCTACAGGGGCAACACTGAAGCTTTCTTT. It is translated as CASSVYRGNTEAFF.

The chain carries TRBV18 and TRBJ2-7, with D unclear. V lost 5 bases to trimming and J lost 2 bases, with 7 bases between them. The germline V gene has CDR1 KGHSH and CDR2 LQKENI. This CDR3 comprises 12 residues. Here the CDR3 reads CASSAATYEQYV. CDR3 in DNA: TGTGCCAGCTCAGCGGCTACCTACGAGCAGTACGTC.

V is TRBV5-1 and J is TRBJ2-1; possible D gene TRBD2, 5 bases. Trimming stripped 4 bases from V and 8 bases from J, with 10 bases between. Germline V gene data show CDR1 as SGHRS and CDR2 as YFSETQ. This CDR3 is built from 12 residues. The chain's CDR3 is CASSAPRDEQFF. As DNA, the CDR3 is TGCGCCAGCAGCGCCCCGCGGGATGAGCAGTTCTTC.

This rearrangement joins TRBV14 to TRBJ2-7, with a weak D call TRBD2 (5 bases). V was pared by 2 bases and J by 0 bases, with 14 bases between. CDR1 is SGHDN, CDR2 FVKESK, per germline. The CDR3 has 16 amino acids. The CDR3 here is CASSQNPKRSSYEQYV. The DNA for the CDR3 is TGTGCCAGCAGCCAAAACCCCAAGCGGAGCTCCTACGAGCAGTACGTC.

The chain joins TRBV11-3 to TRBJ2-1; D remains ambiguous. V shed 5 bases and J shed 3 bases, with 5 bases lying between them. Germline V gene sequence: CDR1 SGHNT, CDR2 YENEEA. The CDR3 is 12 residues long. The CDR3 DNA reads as TGTGCCAGCAGCGGGGACTACAATGAGCAGTTCTTC. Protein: CASSGDYNEQFF.

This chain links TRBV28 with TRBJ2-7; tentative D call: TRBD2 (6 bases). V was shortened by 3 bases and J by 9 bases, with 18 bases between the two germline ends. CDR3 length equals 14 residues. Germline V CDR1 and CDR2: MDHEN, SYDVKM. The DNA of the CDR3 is TGTGCCAGCAGTTTCCCCGTTTTCGGGGGTGGGCAGTACTTC. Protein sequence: CASSFPVFGGGQYF.